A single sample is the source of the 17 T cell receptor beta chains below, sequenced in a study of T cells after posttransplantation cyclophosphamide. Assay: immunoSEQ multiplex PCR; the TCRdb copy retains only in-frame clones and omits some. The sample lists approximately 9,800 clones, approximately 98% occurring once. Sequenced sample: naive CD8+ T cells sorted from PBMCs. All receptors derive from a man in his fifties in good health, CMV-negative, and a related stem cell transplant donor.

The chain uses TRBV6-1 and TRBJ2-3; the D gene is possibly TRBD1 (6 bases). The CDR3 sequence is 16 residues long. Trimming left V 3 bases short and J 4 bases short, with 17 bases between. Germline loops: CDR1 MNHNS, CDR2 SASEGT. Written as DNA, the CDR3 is TGTGCCAGCAGTGACAGACTGCTAGGGGGAGCAGATACGCAGTATTTT. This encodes CASSDRLLGGADTQYF.

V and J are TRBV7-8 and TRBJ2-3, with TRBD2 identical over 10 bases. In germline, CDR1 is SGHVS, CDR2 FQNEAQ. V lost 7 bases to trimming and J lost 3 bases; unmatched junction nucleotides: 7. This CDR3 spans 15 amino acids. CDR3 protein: CASISSGGVTDTQYF. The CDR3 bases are TGTGCCAGCATCTCTAGCGGGGGTGTGACAGATACGCAGTATTTT.

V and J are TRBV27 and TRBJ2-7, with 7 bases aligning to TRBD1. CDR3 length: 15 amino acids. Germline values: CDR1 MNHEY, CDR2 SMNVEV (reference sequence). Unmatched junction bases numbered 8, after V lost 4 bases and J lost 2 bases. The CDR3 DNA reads TGTGCCAGCAGTTACGGGACAGATTGGCCCTACGAGCAGTACTTC. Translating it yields CASSYGTDWPYEQYF.

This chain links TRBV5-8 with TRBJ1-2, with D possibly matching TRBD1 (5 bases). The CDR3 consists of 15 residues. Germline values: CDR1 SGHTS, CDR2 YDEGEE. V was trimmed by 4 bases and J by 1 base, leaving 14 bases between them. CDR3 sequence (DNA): TGTGCCAGCAGCCGAGGTGGGGGACTTAACTATGGCTACACCTTC. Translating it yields CASSRGGGLNYGYTF.

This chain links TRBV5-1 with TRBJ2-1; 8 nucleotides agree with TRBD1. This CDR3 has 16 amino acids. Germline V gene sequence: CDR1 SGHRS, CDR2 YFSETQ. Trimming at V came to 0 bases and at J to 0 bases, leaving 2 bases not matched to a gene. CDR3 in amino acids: CASSLAGTGSYNEQFF. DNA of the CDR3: TGCGCCAGCAGCTTGGCCGGGACAGGCTCCTACAATGAGCAGTTCTTC.

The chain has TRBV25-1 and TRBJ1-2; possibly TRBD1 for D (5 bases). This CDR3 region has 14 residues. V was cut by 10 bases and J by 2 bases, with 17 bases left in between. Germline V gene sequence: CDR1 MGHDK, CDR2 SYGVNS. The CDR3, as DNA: TGTGCCACCCAGGGTATACAACAGAACTATGGCTACACCTTC. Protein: CATQGIQQNYGYTF.

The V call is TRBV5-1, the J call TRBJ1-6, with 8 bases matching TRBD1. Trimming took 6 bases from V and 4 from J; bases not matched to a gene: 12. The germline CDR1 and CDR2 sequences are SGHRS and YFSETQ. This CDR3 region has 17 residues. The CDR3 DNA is TGCGCCAGCACCACTACAGGACAGGGTGATTATAATTCACCCCTCCACTTT. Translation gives CASTTTGQGDYNSPLHF.

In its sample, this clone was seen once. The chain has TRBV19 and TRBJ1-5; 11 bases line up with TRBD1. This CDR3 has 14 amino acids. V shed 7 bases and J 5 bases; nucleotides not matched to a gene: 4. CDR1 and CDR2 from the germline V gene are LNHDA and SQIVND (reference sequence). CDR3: CASTGTGGYQPQHF. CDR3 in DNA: TGTGCCAGTACCGGGACAGGGGGTTATCAGCCCCAGCATTTT.

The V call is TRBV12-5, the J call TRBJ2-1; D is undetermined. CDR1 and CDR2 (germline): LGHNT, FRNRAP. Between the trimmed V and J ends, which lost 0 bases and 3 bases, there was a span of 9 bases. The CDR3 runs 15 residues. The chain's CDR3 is CASGLVPGDYNEQFF. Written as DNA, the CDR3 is TGTGCTAGTGGTTTGGTACCCGGAGACTACAATGAGCAGTTCTTC.

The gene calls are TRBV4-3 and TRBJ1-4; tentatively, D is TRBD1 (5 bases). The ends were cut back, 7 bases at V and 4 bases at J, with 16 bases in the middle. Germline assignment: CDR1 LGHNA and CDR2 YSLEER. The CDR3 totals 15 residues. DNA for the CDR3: TGCGCCAGCACCAAAGATAGGGGCTATAATGAAAAACTGTTTTTT. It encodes CASTKDRGYNEKLFF.

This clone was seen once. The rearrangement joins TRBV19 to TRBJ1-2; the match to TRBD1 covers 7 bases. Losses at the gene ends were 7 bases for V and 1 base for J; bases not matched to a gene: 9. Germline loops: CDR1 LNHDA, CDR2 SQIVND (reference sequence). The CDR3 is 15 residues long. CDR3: CASMGQLRSNYGYTF. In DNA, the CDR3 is TGTGCCAGTATGGGACAGTTAAGGAGTAACTATGGCTACACCTTC.

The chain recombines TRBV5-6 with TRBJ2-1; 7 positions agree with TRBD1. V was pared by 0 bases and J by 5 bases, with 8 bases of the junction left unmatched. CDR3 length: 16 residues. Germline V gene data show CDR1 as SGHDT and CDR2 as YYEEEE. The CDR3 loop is CASSLAGQILNNEQFF. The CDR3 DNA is TGTGCCAGCAGCTTGGCGGGACAGATTTTGAACAATGAGCAGTTCTTC.

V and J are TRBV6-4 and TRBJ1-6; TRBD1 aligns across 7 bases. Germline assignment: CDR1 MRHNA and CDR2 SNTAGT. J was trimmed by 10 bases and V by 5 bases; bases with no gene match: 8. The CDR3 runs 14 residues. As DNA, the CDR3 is TGTGCCAGCAGTACGAGACAGGGTGGGTCACCCCTCCACTTT. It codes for CASSTRQGGSPLHF.

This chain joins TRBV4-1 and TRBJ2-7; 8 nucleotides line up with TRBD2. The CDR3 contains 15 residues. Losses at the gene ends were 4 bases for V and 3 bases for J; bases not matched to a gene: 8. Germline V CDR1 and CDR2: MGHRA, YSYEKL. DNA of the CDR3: TGCGCCAGCAGCCCGATCGGGGGGGTTTACTACGAGCAGTACTTC. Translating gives CASSPIGGVYYEQYF.

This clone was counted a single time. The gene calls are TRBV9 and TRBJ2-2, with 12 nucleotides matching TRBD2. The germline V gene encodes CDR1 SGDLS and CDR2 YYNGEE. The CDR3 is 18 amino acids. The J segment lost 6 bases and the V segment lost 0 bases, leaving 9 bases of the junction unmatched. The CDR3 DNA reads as TGTGCCAGCAGCGTAGCCCCCTTACTAGCGGGGGGTTCCGGGGAGCTGTTTTTT. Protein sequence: CASSVAPLLAGGSGELFF.

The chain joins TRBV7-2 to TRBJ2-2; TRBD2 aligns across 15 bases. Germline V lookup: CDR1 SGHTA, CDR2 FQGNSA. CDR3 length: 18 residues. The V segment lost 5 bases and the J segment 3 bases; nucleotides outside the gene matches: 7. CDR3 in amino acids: CASSPGLAGGYDTGELFF. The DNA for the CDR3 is TGTGCCAGCAGCCCTGGACTAGCGGGAGGGTACGACACCGGGGAGCTGTTTTTT. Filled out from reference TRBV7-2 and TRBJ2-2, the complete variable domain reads GAGVSQSPSNKVTEKGKDVELRCDPISGHTALYWYRQSLGQGLEFLIYFQGNSAPDKSGLPSDRFSAERTGGSVSTLTIQRTQQEDSAVYLCASSPGLAGGYDTGELFFGEGSRLTVL.

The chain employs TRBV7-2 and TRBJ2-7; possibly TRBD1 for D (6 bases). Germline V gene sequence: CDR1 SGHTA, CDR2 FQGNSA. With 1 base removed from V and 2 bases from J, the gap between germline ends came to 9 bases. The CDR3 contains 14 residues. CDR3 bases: TGTGCCAGCAGCTTAGACAGGGTCGCCTACGAGCAGTACTTC. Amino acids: CASSLDRVAYEQYF. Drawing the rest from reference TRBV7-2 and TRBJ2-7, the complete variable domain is GAGVSQSPSNKVTEKGKDVELRCDPISGHTALYWYRQSLGQGLEFLIYFQGNSAPDKSGLPSDRFSAERTGGSVSTLTIQRTQQEDSAVYLCASSLDRVAYEQYFGPGTRLTVT.